The 12 T cell receptor beta chains reported below all come from one sample, sequenced in a study of control samples from healthy donors and cancer patients. Clones were read by immunoSEQ multiplex PCR, and TCRdb kept only the in-frame ones, dropping some. The sample yields 100,000 to 120,000 clones, approximately 83% seen once. The material sequenced was blood. Receptors originate from a woman in her forties or fifties in good health.

The chain uses TRBV14 and TRBJ1-2; possibly TRBD1 for D (5 bases). Trimming cost V 1 base and J 1 base, with 10 bases left between them. Germline CDR1 SGHDN, CDR2 FVKESK. The CDR3 sequence is 15 residues long. The CDR3 spells CASSQGAGLNYGYTF. DNA of the CDR3: TGTGCCAGCAGCCAAGGAGCAGGGCTTAACTATGGCTACACCTTC.

This clone was detected only a few times. The gene calls are TRBV7-2 and TRBJ2-7; 7 nucleotides align to TRBD2. Germline V CDR1 and CDR2: SGHTA, FQGNSA. CDR3 length equals 13 residues. Trimming cost V 4 bases and J 6 bases; bases outside gene matches: 6. CDR3 nucleotide sequence: TGTGCCAGCAGCTGGGGGACTACCGTCGAGCAGTACTTC. Translated, it gives CASSWGTTVEQYF.

The V and J genes are TRBV7-2 and TRBJ1-1; TRBD1 aligns across 9 bases. V was pared by 5 bases and J by 4 bases, with 8 bases of the junction left unmatched. The germline CDR1 and CDR2 sequences are SGHTA and FQGNSA. The CDR3 has 15 residues. CDR3 in amino acids: CASSATGGDFTEAFF. CDR3 bases: TGTGCCAGCAGCGCTACAGGGGGCGATTTCACTGAAGCTTTCTTT.

This chain links TRBV6-1 with TRBJ1-3; no clear D. V lost 0 bases to trimming and J lost 4 bases, with 4 bases between them. Germline V gene data show CDR1 as MNHNS and CDR2 as SASEGT. The CDR3 runs to 13 residues. CDR3 coding DNA: TGTGCCAGCAGTGAAGCGGCGGGAAACACCATATATTTT. This gives the protein CASSEAAGNTIYF.

This clone showed up just a few times. The V call is TRBV9, the J call TRBJ1-2; a weak D match, TRBD1 (5 bases). The CDR3 extends over 12 amino acids. In germline, CDR1 is SGDLS, CDR2 YYNGEE. Trimming removed 4 bases at V and 7 bases at J, with 11 bases between. The DNA for the CDR3 is TGTGCCAGCAGCACGGACAATTTTGGCTACACCTTC. Protein product: CASSTDNFGYTF.

The V call is TRBV5-1, the J call TRBJ1-2; D perhaps matches TRBD1 (6 bases). Per the germline V gene, CDR1 is SGHRS and CDR2 is YFSETQ. The CDR3 contains 15 residues. V was clipped by 2 bases and J by 3 bases, with 14 bases between them. The CDR3 region is CASSFDQGYHYGYTF. CDR3 nucleotide sequence: TGCGCCAGCAGCTTCGACCAGGGGTACCACTATGGCTACACCTTC.

The rearrangement uses TRBV15 and TRBJ1-1; 7 bases match TRBD1. CDR1 is LNHNV, CDR2 YYDKDF, per germline (reference sequence). The CDR3 length is 15 residues. The V gene end was trimmed by 2 bases and the J gene end by 4 bases; junction bases not matched to a gene: 7. This CDR3 reads CATSRLDRVATEAFF. CDR3 in DNA: TGTGCCACCAGCAGACTTGACAGGGTGGCCACTGAAGCTTTCTTT.

This clone occurred once. V and J are TRBV5-1 and TRBJ1-1, with 7 bases lining up with TRBD1. V was pared by 6 bases and J by 1 base, with 6 bases of the junction left unmatched. The CDR3 covers 14 residues. Germline CDR1 is SGHRS and CDR2 is YFSETQ. The CDR3 protein is CASTYRGENTEAFF. CDR3 nucleotide sequence: TGCGCCAGCACCTACAGGGGCGAGAACACTGAAGCTTTCTTT. Combining the CDR3 with reference TRBV5-1 and TRBJ1-1 gives the whole variable domain KAGVTQTPRYLIKTRGQQVTLSCSPISGHRSVSWYQQTPGQGLQFLFEYFSETQRNKGNFPGRFSGRQFSNSRSEMNVSTLELGDSALYLCASTYRGENTEAFFGQGTRLTVV.

This clone has only one observation. The rearrangement links TRBV28 to TRBJ2-2; D remains ambiguous. The germline gives CDR1 MDHEN, CDR2 SYDVKM. With 3 bases removed from V and 2 bases from J, the gap between germline ends came to 4 bases. CDR3 length equals 13 residues. CDR3 loop: CASSFYNTGELFF. In DNA, the CDR3 is TGTGCCAGCAGTTTCTACAACACCGGGGAGCTGTTTTTT.

This clone was seen once. V is TRBV7-2 and J is TRBJ2-5; D may be TRBD1 (6 bases). This CDR3 contains 14 residues. CDR1 is SGHTA and CDR2 is FQGNSA in the germline V gene. Trimming left V 5 bases short and J 2 bases short, with 12 bases between. CDR3 sequence reads: CASSPTGTQETQYF. The CDR3, as DNA: TGTGCCAGCAGCCCTACCGGGACACAAGAGACCCAGTACTTC.

The rearrangement joins TRBV19 to TRBJ2-2, with D hard to call. The CDR3 consists of 15 residues. V gave up 7 bases and J gave up 0 bases, with 12 bases separating them. Per the germline V gene, CDR1 is LNHDA and CDR2 is SQIVND (reference sequence). In DNA, the CDR3 is TGTGCCAGTACATTCGACCTAGCGAACACCGGGGAGCTGTTTTTT. Its translation: CASTFDLANTGELFF.

This chain uses TRBV14 with TRBJ2-7; possible D gene TRBD1, 6 bases. The CDR3 sequence is 13 residues long. Germline assignment: CDR1 SGHDN and CDR2 FVKESK. V lost 4 bases, J lost 5 bases, and 12 bases lay in between. CDR3 bases: TGTGCCAGCAGCCTCGGACAGATCGACGAGCAGTACTTC. This gives the protein CASSLGQIDEQYF.